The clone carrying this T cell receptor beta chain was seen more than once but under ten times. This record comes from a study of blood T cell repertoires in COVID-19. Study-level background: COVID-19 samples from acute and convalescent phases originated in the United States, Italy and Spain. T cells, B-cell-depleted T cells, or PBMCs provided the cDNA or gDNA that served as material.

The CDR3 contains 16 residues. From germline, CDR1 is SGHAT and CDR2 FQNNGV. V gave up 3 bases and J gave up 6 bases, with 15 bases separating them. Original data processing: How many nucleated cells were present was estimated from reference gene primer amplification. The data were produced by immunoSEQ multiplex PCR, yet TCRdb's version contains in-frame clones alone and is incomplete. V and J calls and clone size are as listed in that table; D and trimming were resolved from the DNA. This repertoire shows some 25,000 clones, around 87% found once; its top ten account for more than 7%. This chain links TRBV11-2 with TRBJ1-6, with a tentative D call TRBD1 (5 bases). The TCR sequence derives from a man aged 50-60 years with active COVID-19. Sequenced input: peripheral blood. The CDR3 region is CASSLALGGRNSPLHF. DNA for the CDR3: TGTGCCAGCAGCTTGGCGTTGGGGGGACGTAATTCACCCCTCCACTTT.